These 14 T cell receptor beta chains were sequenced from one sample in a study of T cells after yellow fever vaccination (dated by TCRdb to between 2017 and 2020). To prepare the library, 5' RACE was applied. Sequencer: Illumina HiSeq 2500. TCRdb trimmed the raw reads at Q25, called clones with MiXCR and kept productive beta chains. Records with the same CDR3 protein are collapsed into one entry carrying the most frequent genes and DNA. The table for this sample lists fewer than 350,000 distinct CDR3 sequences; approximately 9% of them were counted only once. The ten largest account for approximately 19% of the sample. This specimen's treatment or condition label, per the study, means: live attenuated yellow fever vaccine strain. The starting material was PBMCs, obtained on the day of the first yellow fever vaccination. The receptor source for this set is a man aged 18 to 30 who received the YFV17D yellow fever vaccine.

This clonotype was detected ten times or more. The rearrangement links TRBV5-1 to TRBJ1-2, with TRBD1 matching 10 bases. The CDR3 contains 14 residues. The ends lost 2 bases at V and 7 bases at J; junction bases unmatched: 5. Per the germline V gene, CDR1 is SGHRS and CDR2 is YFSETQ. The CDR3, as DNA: TGCGCCAGCAGCTTTGACAGGGGGCTATCTGGCTACACCTTC. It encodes CASSFDRGLSGYTF.

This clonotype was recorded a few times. DNA of the CDR3: TGTGCCAGCATTTCGGGATGGGCTAACTATGGCTACACCTTC. Its protein is CASISGWANYGYTF. The chain combines TRBV6-5 with TRBJ1-2; D not certain. V lost 7 bases and J lost 0, with 12 bases in between. Germline loops: CDR1 MNHEY, CDR2 SVGAGI. The CDR3 contains 14 residues.

In DNA, the CDR3 is TGTGCCAGCAGTTACCTCGACAGGGGTAATTCACCCCTCCACTTT. Residues: CASSYLDRGNSPLHF. This chain uses TRBV6-5 with TRBJ1-6; 8 positions agree with TRBD1. Germline CDR1 reads MNHEY; CDR2 reads SVGAGI. V shed 2 bases, J shed 6 bases, and the junction held 3 bases outside the gene matches. The CDR3 covers 15 residues.

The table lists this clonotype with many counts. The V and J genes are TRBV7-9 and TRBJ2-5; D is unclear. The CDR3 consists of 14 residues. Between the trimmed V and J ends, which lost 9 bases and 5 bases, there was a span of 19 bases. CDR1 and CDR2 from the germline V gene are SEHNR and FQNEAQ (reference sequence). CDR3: CASKRVTALETQYF. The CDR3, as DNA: TGTGCCAGTAAACGAGTGACGGCCCTGGAGACCCAGTACTTC. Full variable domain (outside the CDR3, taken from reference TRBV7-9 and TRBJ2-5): DTGVSQNPRHKITKRGQNVTFRCDPISEHNRLYWYRQTLGQGPEFLTYFQNEAQLEKSRLLSDRFSAERPKGSFSTLEIQRTEQGDSAMYLCASKRVTALETQYFGPGTRLLVL.

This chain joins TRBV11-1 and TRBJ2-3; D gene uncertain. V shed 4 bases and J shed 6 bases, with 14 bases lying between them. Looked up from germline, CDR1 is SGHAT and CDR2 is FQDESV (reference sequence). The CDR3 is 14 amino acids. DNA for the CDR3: TGTGCCAGCAGCTCCCTAGGCCACGGGGATACGCAGTATTTT. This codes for CASSSLGHGDTQYF.

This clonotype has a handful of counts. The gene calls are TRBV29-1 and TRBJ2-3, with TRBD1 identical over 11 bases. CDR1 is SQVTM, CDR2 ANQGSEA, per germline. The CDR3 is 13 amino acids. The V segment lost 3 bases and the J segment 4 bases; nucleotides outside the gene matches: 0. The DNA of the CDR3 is TGCAGCGTTGAGGACAGGGGGCCAGATACGCAGTATTTT. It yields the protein CSVEDRGPDTQYF.

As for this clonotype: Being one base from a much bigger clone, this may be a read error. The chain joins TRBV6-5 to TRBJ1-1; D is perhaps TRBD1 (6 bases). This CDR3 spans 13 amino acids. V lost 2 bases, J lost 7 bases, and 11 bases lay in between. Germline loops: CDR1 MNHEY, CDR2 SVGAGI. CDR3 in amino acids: CASSYEGDIEAFF. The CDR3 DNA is TGTGCCAGCAGTTACGAGGGGGACATTGAAGCTTTCTTT.

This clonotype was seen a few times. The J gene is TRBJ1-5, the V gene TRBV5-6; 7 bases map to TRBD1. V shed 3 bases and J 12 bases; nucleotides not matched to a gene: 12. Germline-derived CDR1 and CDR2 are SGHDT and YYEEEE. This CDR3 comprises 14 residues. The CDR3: CASSSGQHGVRQHF. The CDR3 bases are TGTGCCAGCAGCTCGGGACAGCATGGAGTTCGCCAGCATTTT.

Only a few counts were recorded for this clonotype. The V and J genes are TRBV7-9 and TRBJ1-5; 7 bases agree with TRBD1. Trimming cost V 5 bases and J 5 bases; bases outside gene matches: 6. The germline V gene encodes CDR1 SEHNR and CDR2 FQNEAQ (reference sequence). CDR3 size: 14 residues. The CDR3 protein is CASSPQGNYQPQHF. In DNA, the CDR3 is TGTGCCAGCAGCCCACAGGGGAACTATCAGCCCCAGCATTTT.

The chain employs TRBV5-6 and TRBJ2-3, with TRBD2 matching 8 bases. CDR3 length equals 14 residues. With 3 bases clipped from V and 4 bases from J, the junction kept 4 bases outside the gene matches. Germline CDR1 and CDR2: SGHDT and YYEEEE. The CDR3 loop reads CASSYGLAPDTQYF. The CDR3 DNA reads TGTGCCAGCAGCTATGGACTAGCCCCAGATACGCAGTATTTT.

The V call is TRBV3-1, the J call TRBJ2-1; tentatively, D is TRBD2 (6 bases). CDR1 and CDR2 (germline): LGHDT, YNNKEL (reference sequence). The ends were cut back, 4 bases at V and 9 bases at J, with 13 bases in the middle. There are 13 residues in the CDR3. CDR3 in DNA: TGTGCCAGCAGCCGGCGGGGTGGTCGTGAGCAGTTCTTC. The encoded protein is CASSRRGGREQFF.

CDR3 loop: CASSWTGPTGELFF. The CDR3, as DNA: TGTGCCAGCAGTTGGACAGGCCCCACCGGGGAGCTGTTTTTT. This chain connects TRBV12-3 or TRBV12-4 to TRBJ2-2, with TRBD1 identical over 7 bases. The CDR3 spans 14 residues. V lost 4 bases, J lost 4 bases, and 3 bases stayed unmatched.

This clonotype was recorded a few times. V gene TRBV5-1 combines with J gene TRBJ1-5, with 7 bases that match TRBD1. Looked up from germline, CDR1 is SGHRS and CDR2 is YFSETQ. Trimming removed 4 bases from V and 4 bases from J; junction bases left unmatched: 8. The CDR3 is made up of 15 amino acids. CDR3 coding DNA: TGCGCCAGCAGCACCGGGGACAGCGATAATCAGCCCCAGCATTTT. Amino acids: CASSTGDSDNQPQHF.

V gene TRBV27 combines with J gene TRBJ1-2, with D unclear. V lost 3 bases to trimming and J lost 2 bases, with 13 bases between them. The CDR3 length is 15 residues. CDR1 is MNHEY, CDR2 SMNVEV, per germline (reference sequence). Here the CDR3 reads CASSFRGGLNYGYTF. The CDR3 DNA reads TGTGCCAGCAGTTTTCGGGGAGGGTTGAACTATGGCTACACCTTC.